Shown below are 2 T cell receptor beta chains from a single sample sequenced in a study of shared clonotypes between healthy human individuals. TCRdb's table, derived via immunoSEQ multiplex PCR, lists solely in-frame clones and lacks some. This repertoire shows 2 million to 3 million clones, approximately 94% found once; its top ten account for approximately 0.35%. What was sequenced was naive CD4+ T cells from PBMCs. As to subset: CD45RA+ positively selected. The receptors derive from a man younger than 35 in good health. Some clones in this sample may be carry-over from other donors' samples.

This clone was counted a few times. The sample contains more than one DNA sequence encoding this CDR3. The chain combines TRBV2 with TRBJ2-7; D is undetermined. The length of the CDR3 is 12 residues. V lost 0 bases and J lost 7, with 7 bases in between. Looked up from germline, CDR1 is SNHLY and CDR2 is FYNNEI. CDR3 coding DNA: TGTGCCAGCAGTGAAGCGCTTCGAGAGCAGTACTTC. It specifies CASSEALREQYF.

V usage is TRBV27 and J usage is TRBJ2-1; no clear D. Germline CDR1 reads MNHEY; CDR2 reads SMNVEV (reference sequence). V was trimmed by 2 bases and J by 2 bases, leaving 4 bases between them. This CDR3 has 13 amino acids. CDR3 residues: CASSLQPYNEQFF. As DNA, the CDR3 is TGTGCCAGCAGTTTACAACCCTACAATGAGCAGTTCTTC.